This T cell receptor beta chain was captured by sequencing in a study of blood T cell repertoires in COVID-19. About the research overall: T cells, B-cell-depleted T cells, or PBMCs supplied cDNA or gDNA.

The CDR3 consists of 18 residues. The V segment lost 4 bases and the J segment 0 bases; nucleotides outside the gene matches: 11. Germline V gives CDR1 MGHRA, CDR2 YSYEKL. TCRdb keeps only in-frame clones here, not all; method: immunoSEQ multiplex PCR. The sample holds approximately 150,000 clones, just over 90% seen once. Seattle patients were enrolled while actively infected and followed longitudinally. V and J are TRBV4-1 and TRBJ2-5, with 10 bases that match TRBD2. The sequencing input was peripheral blood. The TCR sequence derives from an older woman with COVID-19, enrolled during active disease. CDR3 sequence (DNA): TGCGCCAGCAGCCCCCGGGGGCTACTAGCGGGGTACCAAGAGACCCAGTACTTC. It yields the protein CASSPRGLLAGYQETQYF.